Presented here are 15 T cell receptor beta chains from one specimen sequenced in a study of blood T cells in healthy people across ages. With a J-beta primer mix and a sample-barcoded 5' primer, a second PCR ran about 7 to 11 cycles. TCRdb analysed the 5' RACE reads with MiXCR anew, one entry per CDR3 protein. The sample includes about 640,000 distinct CDR3 sequences, under 70% of them seen just once. Sequenced input: blood. The receptors come from a man aged 55 to 69 in good health.

This clonotype was seen at least ten times. The chain recombines TRBV12-3 or TRBV12-4 with TRBJ1-2; a possible D gene is TRBD1 (5 bases). This CDR3 region has 12 residues. Trimming stripped 6 bases from V and 4 bases from J, with 9 bases between. DNA of the CDR3: TGTGCCAGCAGCCCCGGGGGCTATGGCTACACCTTC. Encoded protein: CASSPGGYGYTF.

In its sample, this clonotype was seen a few times. The chain carries TRBV9 and TRBJ2-1, with D maybe TRBD2 (6 bases). V was shortened by 3 bases and J by 2 bases, with 12 bases between the two germline ends. The CDR3 is made up of 15 amino acids. The germline V gene has CDR1 SGDLS and CDR2 YYNGEE. The CDR3 loop reads CASSDGTSTYNEQFF. CDR3 bases: TGTGCCAGCAGCGACGGGACTTCAACCTACAATGAGCAGTTCTTC.

Only a few counts were recorded for this clonotype. The V gene is TRBV4-2, the J gene TRBJ2-5; 7 nucleotides match TRBD2. The CDR3 runs to 14 residues. Germline loops: CDR1 LGHNA, CDR2 YNFKEQ. The V segment lost 1 base and the J segment 3 bases; nucleotides outside the gene matches: 2. CDR3 nucleotides: TGTGCCAGCAGCCAAGGGACTAGAAAAGAGACCCAGTACTTC. This codes for CASSQGTRKETQYF.

The chain has TRBV29-1 and TRBJ2-7, with 11 nucleotides matching TRBD2. The CDR3 sequence is 13 residues long. Per the germline V gene, CDR1 is SQVTM and CDR2 is ANQGSEA. The J segment lost 5 bases and the V segment lost 6 bases, leaving 6 bases of the junction unmatched. The CDR3 DNA sequence: TGCAGCGTCCTTAGCGGGGGGGCCGACGAGCAGTACTTC. Translating it yields CSVLSGGADEQYF.

The gene calls are TRBV7-2 and TRBJ2-5; D ambiguous. In germline, CDR1 is SGHTA, CDR2 FQGNSA. Trimming cost V 6 bases and J 3 bases, with 17 bases left between them. The CDR3 covers 15 residues. The CDR3 protein is CASSMGSRLEETQYF. CDR3 DNA sequence: TGTGCCAGCAGTATGGGCAGTCGCCTAGAAGAGACCCAGTACTTC.

The gene calls are TRBV6-5 and TRBJ2-4, with 9 positions matching TRBD1. The germline CDR1 and CDR2 sequences are MNHEY and SVGAGI. CDR3 length equals 20 residues. V dropped 4 bases and J dropped 0; count of bases not matched to a gene: 16. CDR3 coding DNA: TGTGCCAGCAGTTTAATATCCGGGACAGGGACACTATTAGCCAAAAACATTCAGTACTTC. Its protein product is CASSLISGTGTLLAKNIQYF.

The rearrangement uses TRBV20-1 and TRBJ2-1; 11 nucleotides line up with TRBD2. V shed 1 base and J 3 bases; nucleotides not matched to a gene: 2. The CDR3 loop spans 15 amino acids. Per germline, CDR1 DFQATT and CDR2 SNEGSKA (reference sequence). In DNA, the CDR3 is TGCAGTGCTAGAGCCGGGACTAGCGGCTACAATGAGCAGTTCTTC. Its protein is CSARAGTSGYNEQFF.

The gene calls are TRBV28 and TRBJ1-4; maybe TRBD1 (6 bases). Germline CDR1 and CDR2: MDHEN and SYDVKM. This CDR3 has 13 residues. V was shortened by 10 bases and J by 8 bases, with 17 bases between the two germline ends. Here the CDR3 reads CATRTGQREKLFF. The CDR3 DNA reads as TGTGCCACACGTACCGGACAGCGGGAAAAACTGTTTTTT.

The sample holds one count of this clonotype. This chain connects TRBV4-1 to TRBJ2-3; 12 nucleotides agree with TRBD1. The CDR3 sequence is 19 residues long. V lost 2 bases, J lost 4 bases, and 13 bases stayed unmatched. The germline V gene encodes CDR1 MGHRA and CDR2 YSYEKL. This CDR3 is CASSQYWAPGQGAPDTQYF. CDR3 sequence (DNA): TGCGCCAGCAGCCAATACTGGGCTCCGGGACAGGGGGCCCCAGATACGCAGTATTTT.

In this sample, this clonotype turned up a few times. The rearrangement uses TRBV5-1 and TRBJ2-1, with 11 bases identical to TRBD1. The germline gives CDR1 SGHRS, CDR2 YFSETQ. The CDR3 spans 15 residues. V gave up 4 bases and J gave up 4 bases; unmatched junction bases: 4. The CDR3 DNA sequence: TGCGCCAGCAGCCGGGGACAGGGGGAGTACAATGAGCAGTTCTTC. It translates to CASSRGQGEYNEQFF.

The CDR3 region has the DNA TGTGCCAGCAGTCCCCTAAGGGGAGTGGGCTACACCTTC. Its protein product is CASSPLRGVGYTF. The J gene is TRBJ1-2, the V gene TRBV12-3 or TRBV12-4; D is possibly TRBD1 (5 bases). The V end lost 5 bases, the J end lost 8 bases, and 15 bases lay between the germline ends. This CDR3 region has 13 residues.

CDR3 protein: CASSLGSYSNQPQHF. CDR3 in DNA: TGTGCCAGCAGCTTGGGGTCATATAGCAATCAGCCCCAGCATTTT. This chain joins TRBV5-8 and TRBJ1-5; D remains unclear. Germline CDR1 is SGHTS and CDR2 is YDEGEE. V gave up 0 bases and J gave up 0 bases, with 7 bases separating them. The CDR3 has 15 residues.

The V call is TRBV20-1, the J call TRBJ2-5; 10 nucleotides agree with TRBD1. V was pared by 6 bases and J by 0 bases, with 7 bases of the junction left unmatched. CDR3 length equals 15 residues. From germline, CDR1 is DFQATT and CDR2 SNEGSKA (reference sequence). Here the CDR3 DNA reads TGCAGTGCGGGGACAGGGGTCGTTAACCAAGAGACCCAGTACTTC. Protein sequence: CSAGTGVVNQETQYF.

This clonotype was recorded a few times. The chain recombines TRBV5-6 with TRBJ2-4; either TRBD1 or TRBD2 may supply D (5 bases each). CDR3 length equals 15 residues. CDR1 SGHDT and CDR2 YYEEEE come from the germline V gene. The V and J ends lost 4 bases and 7 bases respectively, with 18 bases between them. As DNA, the CDR3 is TGTGCCAGCAGCCTAACCGGGGCAGCCGGTAACATTCAGTACTTC. Its translation is CASSLTGAAGNIQYF. Variable domain in full (rest from reference TRBV5-6 and TRBJ2-4): DAGVTQSPTHLIKTRGQQVTLRCSPKSGHDTVSWYQQALGQGPQFIFQYYEEEERQRGNFPDRFSGHQFPNYSSELNVNALLLGDSALYLCASSLTGAAGNIQYFGAGTRLSVL.

The rearrangement links TRBV3-1 to TRBJ2-7; D call uncertain. CDR3 length equals 13 residues. Trimming cost V 1 base and J 3 bases, with 7 bases left between them. The germline V gene has CDR1 LGHDT and CDR2 YNNKEL (reference sequence). This CDR3 is CASSQVFLYEQYF. The DNA of the CDR3 is TGTGCCAGCAGCCAAGTTTTCCTCTACGAGCAGTACTTC.